A selection of T cell receptor beta chains follows, all from one sample in a study of CD4 T cells in relation to SARS-CoV-2 and coronaviruses. These receptors have no identified antigens. Here immunoSEQ multiplex PCR was the method, and the copy in TCRdb shows in-frame clones only, minus some. Of 20,000 or so clones listed, 77% are singletons. Sequenced input: CD4+ T cells from PBMCs, cultured in vitro. The receptors were gathered from a human donor in good health. Both conserved end residues are part of each CDR3. A D gene is named only where the DNA matches it firmly. Part of the rows lack a size; the others show once, few, many or a class for expanded clones.

d_call	clone_size	v_call	j_call	cdr3_aa	cdr3_nt
.	once	TRBV24-1	TRBJ2-1	CATSGLRGSSYNEQFF	TGTGCCACCAGTGGGCTGAGGGGGAGCTCCTACAATGAGCAGTTCTTC
.	.	TRBV7-9	TRBJ2-5	CASSLALRDPSQETQYF	TGTGCCAGCAGCTTAGCGCTCAGGGACCCCTCCCAAGAGACCCAGTACTTC
TRBD1	.	TRBV5-1	TRBJ2-7	CASSSGGMLYEQYF	TGCGCCAGCAGCTCAGGGGGTATGCTTTACGAGCAGTACTTC
.	.	TRBV12-3/TRBV12-4	TRBJ2-5	CASSFSWEETQYF	TGTGCCAGCAGTTTCAGTTGGGAAGAGACCCAGTACTTC
.	.	TRBV3-1/TRBV3-2	TRBJ1-5	CASSQDPNQPQHF	TGTGCCAGCAGCCAAGATCCGAATCAGCCCCAGCATTTT
.	.	TRBV27	TRBJ2-7	CASSLLFVGGGNEQYF	TGTGCCAGCAGTTTACTTTTCGTGGGAGGGGGGAACGAGCAGTACTTC
.	.	TRBV3-1/TRBV3-2	TRBJ2-2	CASSQGGTGELFF	TGTGCCAGCAGCCAAGGGGGAACCGGGGAGCTGTTTTTT
.	.	TRBV2	TRBJ2-3	CASSQRVLDTQYF	TGTGCCAGCAGTCAGCGAGTTTTGGATACGCAGTATTTT
.	.	TRBV4-1	TRBJ2-3	CASSRPGGRSQITSTDTQYF	TGCGCCAGCAGCCGTCCCGGCGGCAGATCCCAAATAACTAGCACAGATACGCAGTATTTT
.	.	TRBV19	TRBJ1-1	CASSTDIAFEAFF	TGTGCCAGTAGTACGGACATCGCGTTTGAAGCTTTCTTT
.	.	TRBV20-1	TRBJ2-1	CSAGVSEEQFF	TGCAGTGCTGGTGTATCAGAGGAGCAGTTCTTC
.	.	TRBV24-1	TRBJ2-1	CATSDPKINEQFF	TGTGCCACCAGTGATCCCAAAATCAATGAGCAGTTCTTC
.	.	TRBV3-1/TRBV3-2	TRBJ2-3	CASSQQVMAGPFTDTQYF	TGTGCCAGCAGCCAACAGGTCATGGCGGGACCGTTCACAGATACGCAGTATTTT
.	.	TRBV19	TRBJ1-5	CASSIRPGGSNQPQHF	TGTGCCAGTAGTATTAGGCCGGGAGGCTCCAATCAGCCCCAGCATTTT